Below, one T cell receptor beta chain is given with its context. Its target is unknown. The sample is drawn from a study of OX40 agonist ivuxolimab in advanced cancers. General study points: Expanded clones belonging to CD8+ T cells outnumbered, on average, those of CD4+. It was also the case that some nonresponders had low normalized T-cell clonal expansion.

Assay: immunoSEQ multiplex PCR; the TCRdb copy retains only in-frame clones and omits some. The sample lists around 34,000 clones, more than 65% occurring once. This sequence was found in an adult with an advanced solid tumor such as melanoma, head and neck, liver or kidney cancer. The input for sequencing was CD4+ or CD8+ T cells sorted from blood, taken in a trial of the OX40 agonist ivuxolimab.

The CDR3: CASSYGGRAYTDTQYF. As DNA, the CDR3 is TGTGCCAGCAGTTACGGAGGACGGGCCTACACAGATACGCAGTATTTT. The gene calls are TRBV6-6 and TRBJ2-3; D may be TRBD2 (5 bases). From germline, CDR1 is MNHNY and CDR2 SVGAGI (reference sequence). This CDR3 spans 16 amino acids. V was cut by 2 bases and J by 2 bases, with 14 bases left in between.